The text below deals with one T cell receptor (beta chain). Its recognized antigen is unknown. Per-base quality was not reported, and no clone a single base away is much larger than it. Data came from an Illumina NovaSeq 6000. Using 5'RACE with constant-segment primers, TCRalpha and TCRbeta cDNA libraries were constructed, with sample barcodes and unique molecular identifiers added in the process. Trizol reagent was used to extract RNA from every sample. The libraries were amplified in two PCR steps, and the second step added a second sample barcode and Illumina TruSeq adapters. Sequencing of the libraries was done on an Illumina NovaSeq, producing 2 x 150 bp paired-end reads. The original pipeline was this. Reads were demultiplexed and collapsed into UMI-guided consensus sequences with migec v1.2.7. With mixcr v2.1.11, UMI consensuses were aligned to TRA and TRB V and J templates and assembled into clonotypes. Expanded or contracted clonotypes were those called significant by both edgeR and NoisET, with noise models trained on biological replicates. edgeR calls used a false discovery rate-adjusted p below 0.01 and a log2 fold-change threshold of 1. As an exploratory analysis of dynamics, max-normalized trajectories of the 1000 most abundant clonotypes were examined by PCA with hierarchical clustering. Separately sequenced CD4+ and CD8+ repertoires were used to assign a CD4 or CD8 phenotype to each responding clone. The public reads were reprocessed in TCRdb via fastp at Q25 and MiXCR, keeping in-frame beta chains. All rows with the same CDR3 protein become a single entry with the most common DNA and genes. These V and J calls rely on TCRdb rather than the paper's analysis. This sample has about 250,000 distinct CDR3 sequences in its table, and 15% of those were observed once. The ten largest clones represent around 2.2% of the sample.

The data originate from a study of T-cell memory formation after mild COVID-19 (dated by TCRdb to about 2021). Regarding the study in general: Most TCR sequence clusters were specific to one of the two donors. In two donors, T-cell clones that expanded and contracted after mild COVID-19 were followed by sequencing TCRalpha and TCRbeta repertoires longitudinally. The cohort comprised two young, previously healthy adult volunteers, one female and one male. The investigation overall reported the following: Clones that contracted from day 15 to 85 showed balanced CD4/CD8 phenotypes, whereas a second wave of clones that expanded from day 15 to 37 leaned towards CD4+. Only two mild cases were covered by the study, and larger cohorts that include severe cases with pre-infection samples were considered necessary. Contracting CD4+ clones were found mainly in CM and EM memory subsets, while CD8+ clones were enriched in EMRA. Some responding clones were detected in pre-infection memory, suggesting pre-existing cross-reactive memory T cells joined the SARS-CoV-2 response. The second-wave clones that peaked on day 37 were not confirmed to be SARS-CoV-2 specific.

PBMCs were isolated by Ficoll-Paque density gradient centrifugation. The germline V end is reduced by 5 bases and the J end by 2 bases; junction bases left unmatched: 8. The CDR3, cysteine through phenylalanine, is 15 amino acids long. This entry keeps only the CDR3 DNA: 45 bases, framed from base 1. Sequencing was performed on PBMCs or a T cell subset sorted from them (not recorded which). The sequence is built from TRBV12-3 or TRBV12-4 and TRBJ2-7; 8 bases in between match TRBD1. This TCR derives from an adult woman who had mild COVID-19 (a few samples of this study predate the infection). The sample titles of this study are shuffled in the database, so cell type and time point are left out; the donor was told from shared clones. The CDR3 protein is CASSNPGGAAYEQYF. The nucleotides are TGTGCCAGCAGTAACCCAGGGGGCGCAGCCTACGAGCAGTACTTC.